This TCR beta chain was sequenced in a study of immune heterogeneity within non-small cell lung tumors. Germline CDR1 is MRHNA and CDR2 is SNTAGT. The length of the CDR3 is 17 residues. TCRs were amplified from about 560 ng gDNA of bulk tumor per sample. Biopsies that were spaced far apart were taken, several per primary tumor, during surgery. Before undergoing curative surgery, patients had newly diagnosed non-small cell lung cancer that was untreated. A total of around 15 patients with newly diagnosed non-small cell lung cancer, all of whom were undergoing surgery with curative intent, made up the donors. For the TCR beta CDR3, multiplex PCR with 32 V and 13 J primers performed the amplification. TCRdb re-called the multiplex PCR reads through MiXCR, storing one row per CDR3 protein. The sample includes 30,000 to 40,000 distinct CDR3 sequences, approximately 30% of them seen just once. Remarks on this clonotype: One junction end disagrees with the germline gene, perhaps due to a read error.

This receptor was identified in a man aged 35 to 55 with non-small cell lung cancer. Sequenced input: lung tumor tissue. The chain uses TRBV6-4 and TRBJ2-5; 9 bases map to TRBD1. CDR3 in DNA: TGTGCCTGCAGCGTCTACCCGGACAGGGGAAGACAAGAGACCCAGTACTTC. Protein: CACSVYPDRGRQETQYF.